The present T cell receptor beta chain was sequenced within a study of lymphopenia after photon versus proton radiotherapy. Overall study results and limits: In patients who died, overall survival fell as post-nadir TCR diversity dropped more.

Libraries were prepared by immunoSEQ multiplex PCR; TCRdb keeps only in-frame clonotypes and omits some of them. Counted here are 20,000 to 25,000 clones, around 90% occurring once; the ten biggest clones make up around 10%. Note on this clone: Its antigen remains unidentified.

Germline loops: CDR1 LGHNA, CDR2 YNFKEQ. The CDR3 has 15 amino acids. The germline V and J ends were trimmed by 0 bases and 7 bases, with 12 bases remaining between them. The receptor comes from a woman between 70 and 85 years old with pancreatic cancer. Some clones in this sample may be carry-over from other donors' samples. The sample was peripheral blood, taken from a patient treated with proton-based radiotherapy. The gene calls are TRBV4-2 and TRBJ1-4; D gene uncertain. Written as DNA, the CDR3 is TGTGCCAGCAGCCAAGATTTCCTGAGCGGTGAAAAACTGTTTTTT. The encoded protein is CASSQDFLSGEKLFF.